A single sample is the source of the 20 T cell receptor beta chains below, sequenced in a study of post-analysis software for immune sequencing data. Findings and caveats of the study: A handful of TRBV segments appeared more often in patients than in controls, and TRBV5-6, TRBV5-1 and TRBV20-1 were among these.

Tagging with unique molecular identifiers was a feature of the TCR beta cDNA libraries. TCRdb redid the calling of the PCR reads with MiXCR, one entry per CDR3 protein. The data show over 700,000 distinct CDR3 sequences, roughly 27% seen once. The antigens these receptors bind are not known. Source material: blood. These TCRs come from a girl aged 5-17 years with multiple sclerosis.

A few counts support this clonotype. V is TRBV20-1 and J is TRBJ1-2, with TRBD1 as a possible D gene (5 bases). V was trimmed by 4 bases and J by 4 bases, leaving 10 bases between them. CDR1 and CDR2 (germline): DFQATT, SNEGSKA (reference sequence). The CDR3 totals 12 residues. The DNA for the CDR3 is TGCAGTGCTACCGGGGGTCGCTATGGCTACACCTTC. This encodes CSATGGRYGYTF.

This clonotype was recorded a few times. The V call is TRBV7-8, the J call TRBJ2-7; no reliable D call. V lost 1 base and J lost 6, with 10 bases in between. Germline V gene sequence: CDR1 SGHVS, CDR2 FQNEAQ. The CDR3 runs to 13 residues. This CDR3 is CASSLGPRAEQYF. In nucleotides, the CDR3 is TGTGCCAGCAGCTTAGGCCCCCGCGCCGAGCAGTACTTC.

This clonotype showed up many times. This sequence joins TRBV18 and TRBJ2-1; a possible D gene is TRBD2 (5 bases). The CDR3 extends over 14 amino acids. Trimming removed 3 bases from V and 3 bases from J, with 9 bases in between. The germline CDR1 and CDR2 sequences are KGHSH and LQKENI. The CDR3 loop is CASSPLEVYNEQFF. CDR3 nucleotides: TGTGCCAGCTCACCGTTGGAGGTCTACAATGAGCAGTTCTTC.

CDR3 bases: TGTGCCAGCAGCTCGACCGGGACACCACCCTACGAGCAGTACTTC. Translation: CASSSTGTPPYEQYF. V is TRBV5-5 and J is TRBJ2-4, with D possibly matching TRBD1 (6 bases). The J call may be mistaken, given a closer DNA end match to TRBJ2-7. From germline, CDR1 is SGHKS and CDR2 YYEKEE (reference sequence). This CDR3 region has 15 residues.

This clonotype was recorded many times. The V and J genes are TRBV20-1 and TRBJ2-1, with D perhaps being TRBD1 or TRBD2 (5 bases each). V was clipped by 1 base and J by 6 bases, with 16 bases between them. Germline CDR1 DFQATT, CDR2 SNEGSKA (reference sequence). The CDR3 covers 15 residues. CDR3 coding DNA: TGCAGTGCTAGAGTTCCGGCCAGGGAGATCAATGAGCAGTTCTTC. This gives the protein CSARVPAREINEQFF.

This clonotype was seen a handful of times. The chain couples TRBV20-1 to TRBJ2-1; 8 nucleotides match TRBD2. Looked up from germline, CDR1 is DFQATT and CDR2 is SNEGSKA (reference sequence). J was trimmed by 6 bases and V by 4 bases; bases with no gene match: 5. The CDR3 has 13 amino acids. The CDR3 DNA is TGCAGTGCTACCCGGACTAGCCCCAATGAGCAGTTCTTC. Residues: CSATRTSPNEQFF.

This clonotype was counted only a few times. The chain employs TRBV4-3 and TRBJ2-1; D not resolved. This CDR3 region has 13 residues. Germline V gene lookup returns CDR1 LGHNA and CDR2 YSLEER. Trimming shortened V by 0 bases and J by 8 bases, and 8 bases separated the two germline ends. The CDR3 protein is CASSQDVVDEQFF. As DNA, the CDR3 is TGCGCCAGCAGCCAAGATGTGGTCGATGAGCAGTTCTTC.

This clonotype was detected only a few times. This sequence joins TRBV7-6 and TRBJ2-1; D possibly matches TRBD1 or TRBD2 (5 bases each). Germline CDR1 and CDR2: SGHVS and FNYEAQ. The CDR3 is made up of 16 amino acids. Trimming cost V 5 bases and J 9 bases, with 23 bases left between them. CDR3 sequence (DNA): TGTGCCAGCAGCCCCGCCAGCCCTGCTCCTGGGGGTGAGCAGTTCTTC. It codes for CASSPASPAPGGEQFF.

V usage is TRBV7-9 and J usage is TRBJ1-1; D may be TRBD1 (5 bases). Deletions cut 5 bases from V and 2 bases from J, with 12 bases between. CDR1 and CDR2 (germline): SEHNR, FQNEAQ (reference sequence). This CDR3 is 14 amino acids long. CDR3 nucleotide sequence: TGTGCCAGCAGCACCAGACAGATTAACACTGAAGCTTTCTTT. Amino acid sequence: CASSTRQINTEAFF.

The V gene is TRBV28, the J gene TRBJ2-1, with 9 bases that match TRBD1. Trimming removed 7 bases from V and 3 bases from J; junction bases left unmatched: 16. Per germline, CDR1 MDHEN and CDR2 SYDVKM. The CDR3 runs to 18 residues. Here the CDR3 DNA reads TGTGCCAGCACCGGTGGACAGGGGAGGGAACGGAGCTACAATGAGCAGTTCTTC. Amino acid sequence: CASTGGQGRERSYNEQFF. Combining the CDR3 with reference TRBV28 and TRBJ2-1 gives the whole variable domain DVKVTQSSRYLVKRTGEKVFLECVQDMDHENMFWYRQDPGLGLRLIYFSYDVKMKEKGDIPEGYSVSREKKERFSLILESASTNQTSMYLCASTGGQGRERSYNEQFFGPGTRLTVL.

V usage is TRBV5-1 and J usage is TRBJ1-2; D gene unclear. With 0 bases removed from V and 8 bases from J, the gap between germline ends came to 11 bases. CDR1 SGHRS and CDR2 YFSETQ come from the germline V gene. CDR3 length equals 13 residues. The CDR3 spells CASSLASVEGYTF. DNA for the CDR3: TGCGCCAGCAGCTTGGCGAGCGTGGAGGGCTACACCTTC.

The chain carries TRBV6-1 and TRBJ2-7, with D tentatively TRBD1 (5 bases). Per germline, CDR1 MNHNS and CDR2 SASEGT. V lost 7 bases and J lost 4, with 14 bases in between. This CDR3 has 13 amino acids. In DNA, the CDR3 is TGTGCCAGCAATATAGAGACAGTTTACGAGCAGTACTTC. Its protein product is CASNIETVYEQYF.

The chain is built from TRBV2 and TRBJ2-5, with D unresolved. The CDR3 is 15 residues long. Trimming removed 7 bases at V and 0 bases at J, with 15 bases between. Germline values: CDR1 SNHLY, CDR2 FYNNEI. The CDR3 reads CASKNSQWYQETQYF. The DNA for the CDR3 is TGTGCCAGCAAAAATTCCCAGTGGTACCAAGAGACCCAGTACTTC.

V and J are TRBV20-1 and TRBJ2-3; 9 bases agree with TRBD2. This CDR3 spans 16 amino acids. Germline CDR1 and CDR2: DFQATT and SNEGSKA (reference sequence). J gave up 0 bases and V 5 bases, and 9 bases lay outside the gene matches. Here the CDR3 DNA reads TGCAGTGCTGGAGCGACCCTAGCGGGGAGCACAGATACGCAGTATTTT. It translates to CSAGATLAGSTDTQYF.

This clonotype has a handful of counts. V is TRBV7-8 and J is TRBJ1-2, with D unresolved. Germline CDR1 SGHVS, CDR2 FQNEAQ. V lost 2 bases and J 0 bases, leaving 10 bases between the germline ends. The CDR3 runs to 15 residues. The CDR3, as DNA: TGTGCCAGCAGCTTAACGCGGGTTCCTAACTATGGCTACACCTTC. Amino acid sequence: CASSLTRVPNYGYTF. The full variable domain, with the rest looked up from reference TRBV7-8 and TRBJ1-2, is GAGVSQSPRYKVAKRGQDVALRCDPISGHVSLFWYQQALGQGPEFLTYFQNEAQLDKSGLPSDRFFAERPEGSVSTLKIQRTQQEDSAVYLCASSLTRVPNYGYTFGSGTRLTVV.

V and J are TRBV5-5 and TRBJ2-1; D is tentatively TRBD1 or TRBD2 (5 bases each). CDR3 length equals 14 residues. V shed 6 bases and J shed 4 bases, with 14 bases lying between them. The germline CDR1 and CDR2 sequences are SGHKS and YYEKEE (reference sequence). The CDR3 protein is CASTWDPLYNEQFF. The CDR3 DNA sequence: TGTGCCAGCACCTGGGACCCGTTATACAATGAGCAGTTCTTC. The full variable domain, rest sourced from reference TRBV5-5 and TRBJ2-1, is DAGVTQSPTHLIKTRGQQVTLRCSPISGHKSVSWYQQVLGQGPQFIFQYYEKEERGRGNFPDRFSARQFPNYSSELNVNALLLGDSALYLCASTWDPLYNEQFFGPGTRLTVL.

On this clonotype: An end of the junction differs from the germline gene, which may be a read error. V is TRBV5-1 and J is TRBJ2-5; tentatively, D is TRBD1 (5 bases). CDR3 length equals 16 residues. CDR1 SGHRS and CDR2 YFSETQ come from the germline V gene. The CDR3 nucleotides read TGCGTCAGCAGCTTGGAAATGACAGCTAGCCAAGAGACCCAGTACTTC. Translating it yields CVSSLEMTASQETQYF.

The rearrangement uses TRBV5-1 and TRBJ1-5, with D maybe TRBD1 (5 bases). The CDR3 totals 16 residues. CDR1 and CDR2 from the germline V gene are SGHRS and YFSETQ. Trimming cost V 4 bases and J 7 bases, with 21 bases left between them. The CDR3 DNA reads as TGCGCCAGCAGCCCGGAACCTCAGGGTTCTCTCCAGCCCCAGCATTTT. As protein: CASSPEPQGSLQPQHF.

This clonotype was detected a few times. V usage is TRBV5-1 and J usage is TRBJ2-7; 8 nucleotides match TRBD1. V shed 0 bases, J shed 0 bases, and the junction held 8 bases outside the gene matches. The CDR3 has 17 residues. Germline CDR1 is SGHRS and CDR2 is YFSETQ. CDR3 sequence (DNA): TGCGCCAGCAGCTTGGAAACTGGACAGGGCAGCTCCTACGAGCAGTACTTC. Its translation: CASSLETGQGSSYEQYF.

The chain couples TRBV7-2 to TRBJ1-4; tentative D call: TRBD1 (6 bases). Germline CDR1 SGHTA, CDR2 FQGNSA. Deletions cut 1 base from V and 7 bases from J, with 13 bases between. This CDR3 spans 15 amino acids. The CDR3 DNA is TGTGCCAGCAGCTTAGGGGGGGCGACGGGTGAAAAACTGTTTTTT. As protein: CASSLGGATGEKLFF.